These 21 T cell receptor beta chains share one sample of origin, sequenced in a study of cytomegalovirus exposure and HLA in healthy donors. This PCR relied on a set of 60 Vbeta primers and 13 Jbeta primers. Libraries were prepared by immunoSEQ multiplex PCR; TCRdb keeps only in-frame clonotypes and omits some of them. This sample has about 140,000 clones, with 64% found just once. Source material: PBMCs. The receptors were gathered from a woman between 40 and 55 years old in good health and CMV-seronegative.

V is TRBV5-1 and J is TRBJ1-1; maybe TRBD1 (6 bases). V lost 4 bases, J lost 5 bases, and 12 bases lay in between. The CDR3 spans 13 residues. CDR1 and CDR2 (germline): SGHRS, YFSETQ. CDR3 protein: CASSLGTTTEAFF. The CDR3 bases are TGCGCCAGCAGCCTAGGGACAACGACTGAAGCTTTCTTT.

The J gene is TRBJ2-1, the V gene TRBV7-2, with 12 bases lining up with TRBD2. The length of the CDR3 is 15 residues. CDR1 and CDR2 (germline): SGHTA, FQGNSA. The trim removed 5 bases at V and 3 bases at J, leaving 2 bases unmatched. CDR3 sequence reads: CASSRTSGNYNEQFF. The CDR3 coding sequence is TGTGCCAGCAGCCGGACTAGCGGGAACTACAATGAGCAGTTCTTC.

The rearrangement joins TRBV6-1 to TRBJ1-1; tentative D call: TRBD1 (6 bases). This CDR3 spans 13 amino acids. The V gene lost 10 bases and the J gene lost 3 bases, with 15 bases spanning the gap. Germline V lookup: CDR1 MNHNS, CDR2 SASEGT. This chain's CDR3 is CATLTGRDTEAFF. The DNA for the CDR3 is TGTGCCACCTTAACAGGGAGGGACACTGAAGCTTTCTTT.

This clone came up once. The rearrangement uses TRBV10-1 and TRBJ2-6; 8 bases are shared with TRBD1. The CDR3 runs 18 residues. Germline trimming cut 5 bases from V and 4 bases from J; bases unmatched to any gene: 13. The germline V gene has CDR1 WNHNN and CDR2 SYGVQD (reference sequence). The CDR3 nucleotides read TGCGCCAGCAGTAAGGGTGTGGGACAGGCGAGCGGGGCCAACGTCCTGACTTTC. Protein sequence: CASSKGVGQASGANVLTF.

The chain links TRBV6-1 to TRBJ2-3; 10 nucleotides agree with TRBD2. The CDR3 has 16 residues. V gave up 3 bases and J gave up 1 base; unmatched junction bases: 4. CDR1 and CDR2 (germline): MNHNS, SASEGT. The CDR3 DNA reads as TGTGCCAGCAGTGATCAAGCGGGGGGGCGCACAGATACGCAGTATTTT. Residues: CASSDQAGGRTDTQYF.

CDR3 region: CASSSPVTGREQYF. CDR3 sequence (DNA): TGCGCCAGCAGCTCCCCAGTTACGGGAAGGGAGCAGTACTTC. The V and J genes are TRBV5-1 and TRBJ2-7, with TRBD2 as a possible D gene (5 bases). The V end lost 3 bases, the J end lost 7 bases, and 17 bases lay between the germline ends. Germline lookup yields CDR1 SGHRS and CDR2 YFSETQ. This CDR3 has 14 residues. The full variable domain, completed using reference TRBV5-1 and TRBJ2-7, is KAGVTQTPRYLIKTRGQQVTLSCSPISGHRSVSWYQQTPGQGLQFLFEYFSETQRNKGNFPGRFSGRQFSNSRSEMNVSTLELGDSALYLCASSSPVTGREQYFGPGTRLTVT.

This clone was counted between two and nine times. The chain is built from TRBV2 and TRBJ1-1, with D tentatively TRBD1 (5 bases). Germline V gene data show CDR1 as SNHLY and CDR2 as FYNNEI. V gave up 4 bases and J gave up 4 bases, with 13 bases separating them. This CDR3 is 14 amino acids long. The CDR3 is CASSVARAATEAFF. The CDR3, as DNA: TGTGCCAGCAGTGTCGCCAGGGCAGCCACTGAAGCTTTCTTT.

The J gene is TRBJ1-2, the V gene TRBV30, with unresolved D. Germline assignment: CDR1 GTSNPN and CDR2 SVGIG (reference sequence). CDR3 length: 12 residues. V was shortened by 1 base and J by 2 bases, with 5 bases between the two germline ends. The DNA of the CDR3 is TGTGCCTGGAGTGCGGGAAACTATGGCTACACCTTC. Protein sequence: CAWSAGNYGYTF.

This clone was seen more than once but under ten times. This chain uses TRBV4-1 with TRBJ1-5; D is unclear. V lost 3 bases and J lost 1, with 10 bases in between. Per germline, CDR1 MGHRA and CDR2 YSYEKL. The CDR3 spans 15 residues. CDR3 nucleotide sequence: TGCGCCAGCAGCCAGGGCGGAGGGAGCAATCAGCCCCAGCATTTT. This codes for CASSQGGGSNQPQHF.

The V gene is TRBV27, the J gene TRBJ2-2; weak D call: TRBD1 (6 bases). The CDR3 length is 17 residues. The ends were cut back, 1 base at V and 4 bases at J, with 16 bases in the middle. Germline V gives CDR1 MNHEY, CDR2 SMNVEV (reference sequence). The CDR3 sequence is CASSLLGAGAGTGELFF. The CDR3 DNA sequence: TGTGCCAGCAGTTTATTGGGGGCAGGGGCGGGCACCGGGGAGCTGTTTTTT.

V and J are TRBV25-1 and TRBJ1-5; D may be TRBD1 (5 bases). V was cut by 6 bases and J by 10 bases, with 13 bases left in between. Germline lookup yields CDR1 MGHDK and CDR2 SYGVNS. The CDR3 totals 12 residues. CDR3 in DNA: TGTGCCAGCAGGCAGGGTGACGAACCCCAGCATTTT. Protein: CASRQGDEPQHF. The variable domain in full, with the rest retrieved from reference TRBV25-1 and TRBJ1-5, is EADIYQTPRYLVIGTGKKITLECSQTMGHDKMYWYQQDPGMELHLIHYSYGVNSTEKGDLSSESTVSRIRTEHFPLTLESARPSHTSQYLCASRQGDEPQHFGDGTRLSIL.

The chain uses TRBV7-2 and TRBJ2-5; weak D call: TRBD2 (5 bases). This CDR3 contains 13 residues. V was cut by 4 bases and J by 7 bases, with 13 bases left in between. Germline values: CDR1 SGHTA, CDR2 FQGNSA. CDR3 sequence reads: CASSSTRDVTQYF. DNA of the CDR3: TGTGCCAGCAGCTCGACCCGGGATGTGACCCAGTACTTC.

The chain links TRBV10-2 to TRBJ1-1; no clear D. Looked up from germline, CDR1 is WSHSY and CDR2 is SAAADI. The CDR3 has 13 amino acids. V lost 0 bases to trimming and J lost 6 bases, with 8 bases between them. CDR3 DNA sequence: TGCGCCAGCAGTGAGTCGTCCATGTCTGAAGCTTTCTTT. Encoded protein: CASSESSMSEAFF.

V is TRBV27 and J is TRBJ1-2; D perhaps matches TRBD1 (6 bases). This CDR3 has 15 residues. V shed 3 bases and J shed 5 bases, with 16 bases lying between them. The germline V gene has CDR1 MNHEY and CDR2 SMNVEV (reference sequence). The CDR3 here is CASSFGEGGKYGYTF. The CDR3 region has the DNA TGTGCCAGCAGTTTCGGGGAGGGGGGGAAGTATGGCTACACCTTC.

This clone was observed a handful of times. The V call is TRBV7-2, the J call TRBJ1-3, with D perhaps matching TRBD1 (6 bases). CDR3 length: 13 amino acids. CDR1 is SGHTA, CDR2 FQGNSA, per germline. V lost 8 bases, J lost 2 bases, and 10 bases lay in between. Here the CDR3 reads CASLQGPGNTIYF. CDR3 sequence (DNA): TGTGCCAGCCTACAGGGCCCTGGAAACACCATATATTTT. Supplemented by reference TRBV7-2 and TRBJ1-3, the full variable domain reads GAGVSQSPSNKVTEKGKDVELRCDPISGHTALYWYRQSLGQGLEFLIYFQGNSAPDKSGLPSDRFSAERTGGSVSTLTIQRTQQEDSAVYLCASLQGPGNTIYFGEGSWLTVV.

This clone has more than one count but fewer than ten. The chain combines TRBV30 with TRBJ1-2; no definite D call. Germline lookup yields CDR1 GTSNPN and CDR2 SVGIG (reference sequence). The V end lost 7 bases, the J end lost 5 bases, and 8 bases lay between the germline ends. This CDR3 contains 10 residues. Here the CDR3 DNA reads TGTGCCTCGGGTCCTTATGGCTACACCTTC. It codes for CASGPYGYTF.

V and J are TRBV5-1 and TRBJ1-1; 10 bases map to TRBD1. Trimming took 3 bases from V and 5 from J; bases not matched to a gene: 7. The CDR3 totals 15 residues. Germline values: CDR1 SGHRS, CDR2 YFSETQ. The DNA of the CDR3 is TGCGCCAGCAGCTGGGGGTCGGGACAGGGGACTGAAGCTTTCTTT. Its protein product is CASSWGSGQGTEAFF.

The chain is built from TRBV7-9 and TRBJ2-5; D is unresolved. The CDR3 runs 14 residues. The germline CDR1 and CDR2 sequences are SEHNR and FQNEAQ (reference sequence). V was clipped by 1 base and J by 1 base, with 7 bases between them. The CDR3 loop reads CASSLGTFQETQYF. The DNA for the CDR3 is TGTGCCAGCAGCTTAGGTACTTTCCAAGAGACCCAGTACTTC. The entire variable domain, with the rest obtained from reference TRBV7-9 and TRBJ2-5, is as follows: DTGVSQNPRHKITKRGQNVTFRCDPISEHNRLYWYRQTLGQGPEFLTYFQNEAQLEKSRLLSDRFSAERPKGSFSTLEIQRTEQGDSAMYLCASSLGTFQETQYFGPGTRLLVL.

In this sample, this clone turned up a few times. This sequence joins TRBV28 and TRBJ1-5; TRBD1 matches 8 bases. Germline-derived CDR1 and CDR2 are MDHEN and SYDVKM. The trim removed 2 bases at V and 6 bases at J, leaving 6 bases unmatched. This CDR3 contains 15 residues. The CDR3 nucleotides read TGTGCCAGCAGTTTACAGGGGGCTTTGGGTCAGCCCCAGCATTTT. Protein product: CASSLQGALGQPQHF.

This chain uses TRBV7-2 with TRBJ1-2, with TRBD1 as a possible D gene (5 bases). The V gene lost 1 base and the J gene lost 8 bases, with 14 bases spanning the gap. This CDR3 contains 14 residues. Germline V lookup: CDR1 SGHTA, CDR2 FQGNSA. CDR3 residues: CASSLDPGVGGYTF. In nucleotides, the CDR3 is TGTGCCAGCAGCTTAGACCCGGGGGTCGGGGGCTACACCTTC.

This chain connects TRBV5-1 to TRBJ1-1; 10 nucleotides agree with TRBD1. Germline V gene lookup returns CDR1 SGHRS and CDR2 YFSETQ. V gave up 0 bases and J gave up 6 bases; unmatched junction bases: 17. The CDR3 extends over 19 amino acids. CDR3 amino acids: CASSLAPPGQGRKVAEAFF. The CDR3 DNA reads TGCGCCAGCAGCTTGGCACCTCCGGGACAGGGGAGGAAGGTGGCTGAAGCTTTCTTT.